Reported below is one TCR beta chain. Per germline, CDR1 SGDLS and CDR2 YYNGEE. V lost 4 bases and J lost 10, with 14 bases in between. The CDR3 totals 13 residues. The sample originates from a study of CD8 T cells in Susac syndrome. In blood CD8+ and CD4+ T cells, TCR beta underwent sequencing. While CD8+ and CD4+ T cells were isolated negatively, TEMRA cells were enriched by FACS. With random hexamers, 0.5 to 1 ug RNA was reverse transcribed. By means of immunoSEQ multiplex PCR, TCR beta CDR3 spanning 54 Vbeta and 13 Jbeta underwent amplification. Each CDR3 protein gets one entry after TCRdb re-called the immunoSEQ multiplex PCR reads with MiXCR. The repertoire holds 200,000 or so distinct CDR3 sequences, with about 95% as singletons.

This rearrangement joins TRBV9 to TRBJ1-4; perhaps TRBD1 as D (6 bases). The clonotype was recovered from a human donor with multiple sclerosis. Sequences were obtained from CD4+ T cells from PBMCs. In nucleotides, the CDR3 is TGTGCCAGCAGCCCCCGAGGGGGTGGAAAACTGTTTTTT. This codes for CASSPRGGGKLFF.